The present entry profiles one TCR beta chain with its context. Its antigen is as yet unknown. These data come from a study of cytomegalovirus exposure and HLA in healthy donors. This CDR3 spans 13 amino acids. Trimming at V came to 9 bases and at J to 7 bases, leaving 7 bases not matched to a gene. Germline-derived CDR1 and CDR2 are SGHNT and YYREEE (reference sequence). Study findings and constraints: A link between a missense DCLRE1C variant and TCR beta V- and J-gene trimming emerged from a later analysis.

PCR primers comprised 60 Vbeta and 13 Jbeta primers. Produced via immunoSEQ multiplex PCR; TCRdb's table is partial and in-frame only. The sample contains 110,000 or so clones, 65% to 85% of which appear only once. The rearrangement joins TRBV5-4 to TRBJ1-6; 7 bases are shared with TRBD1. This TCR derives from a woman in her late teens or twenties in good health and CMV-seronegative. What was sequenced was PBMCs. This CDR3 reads CATTGASNSPLHF. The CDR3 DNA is TGTGCCACCACAGGGGCGAGCAATTCACCCCTCCACTTT.